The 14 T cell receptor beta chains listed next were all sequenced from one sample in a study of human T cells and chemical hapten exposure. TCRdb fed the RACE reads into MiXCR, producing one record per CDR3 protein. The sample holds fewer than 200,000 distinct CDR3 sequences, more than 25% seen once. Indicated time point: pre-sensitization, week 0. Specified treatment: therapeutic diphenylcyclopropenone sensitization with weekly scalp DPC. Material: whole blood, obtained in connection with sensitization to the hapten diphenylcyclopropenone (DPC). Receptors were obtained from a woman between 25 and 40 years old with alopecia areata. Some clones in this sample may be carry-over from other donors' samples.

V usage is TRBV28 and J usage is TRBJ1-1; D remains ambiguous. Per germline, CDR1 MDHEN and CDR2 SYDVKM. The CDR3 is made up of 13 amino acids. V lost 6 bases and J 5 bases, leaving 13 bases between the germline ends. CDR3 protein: CASRSALRTEAFF. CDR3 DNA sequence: TGTGCCAGCAGGAGCGCGTTGAGGACTGAAGCTTTCTTT.

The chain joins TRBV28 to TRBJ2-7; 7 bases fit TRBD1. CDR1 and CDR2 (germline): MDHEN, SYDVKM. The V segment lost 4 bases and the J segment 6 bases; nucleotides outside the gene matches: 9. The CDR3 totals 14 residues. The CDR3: CASSSHDREGEQYF. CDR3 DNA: TGTGCCAGCAGTTCCCACGACAGGGAAGGCGAGCAGTACTTC. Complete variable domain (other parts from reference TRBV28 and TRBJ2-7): DVKVTQSSRYLVKRTGEKVFLECVQDMDHENMFWYRQDPGLGLRLIYFSYDVKMKEKGDIPEGYSVSREKKERFSLILESASTNQTSMYLCASSSHDREGEQYFGPGTRLTVT.

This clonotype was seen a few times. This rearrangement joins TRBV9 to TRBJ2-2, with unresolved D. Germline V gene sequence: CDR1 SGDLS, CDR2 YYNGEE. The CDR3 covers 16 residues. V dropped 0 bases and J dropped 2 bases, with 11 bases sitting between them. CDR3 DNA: TGTGCCAGCAGCGTAGATCATAATCCAAACACCGGGGAGCTGTTTTTT. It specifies CASSVDHNPNTGELFF.

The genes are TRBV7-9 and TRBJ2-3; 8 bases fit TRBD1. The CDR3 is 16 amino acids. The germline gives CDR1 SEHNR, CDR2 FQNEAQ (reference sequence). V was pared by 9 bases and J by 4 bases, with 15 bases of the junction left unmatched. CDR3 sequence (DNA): TGTGCCAGTAATACCCCCAGGGGGCGTCCCGCAGATACGCAGTATTTT. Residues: CASNTPRGRPADTQYF. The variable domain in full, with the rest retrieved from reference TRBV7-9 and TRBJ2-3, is DTGVSQNPRHKITKRGQNVTFRCDPISEHNRLYWYRQTLGQGPEFLTYFQNEAQLEKSRLLSDRFSAERPKGSFSTLEIQRTEQGDSAMYLCASNTPRGRPADTQYFGPGTRLTVL.

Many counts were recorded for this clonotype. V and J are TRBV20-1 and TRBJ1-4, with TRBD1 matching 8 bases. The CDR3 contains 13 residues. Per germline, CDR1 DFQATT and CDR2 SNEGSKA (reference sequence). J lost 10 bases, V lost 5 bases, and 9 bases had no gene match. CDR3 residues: CSARDRSVGKLFF. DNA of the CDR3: TGCAGTGCTCGGGACAGGAGCGTTGGAAAACTGTTTTTT.

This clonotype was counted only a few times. CDR3 DNA sequence: TGTGCCAGCTCACCACGGGATGCAACTAATGAAAAACTGTTTTTT. Amino acids: CASSPRDATNEKLFF. This chain connects TRBV18 to TRBJ1-4; no clear D. The V and J ends lost 1 base and 0 bases respectively, with 6 bases between them. CDR3 length: 15 residues. CDR1 and CDR2 from the germline V gene are KGHSH and LQKENI.

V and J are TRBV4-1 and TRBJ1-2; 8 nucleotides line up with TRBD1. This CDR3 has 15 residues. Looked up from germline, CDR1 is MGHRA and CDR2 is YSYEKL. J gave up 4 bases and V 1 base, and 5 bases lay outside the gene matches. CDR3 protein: CASSQGPGGGYGYTF. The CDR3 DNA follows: TGCGCCAGCAGCCAAGGACCAGGGGGCGGCTATGGCTACACCTTC.

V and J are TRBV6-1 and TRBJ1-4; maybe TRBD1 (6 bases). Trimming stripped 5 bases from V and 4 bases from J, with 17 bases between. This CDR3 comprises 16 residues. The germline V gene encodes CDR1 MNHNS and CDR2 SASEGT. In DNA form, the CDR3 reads TGTGCCAGCAGTTCCCGGACAGAACTTAGTAATGAAAAACTGTTTTTT. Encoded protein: CASSSRTELSNEKLFF.

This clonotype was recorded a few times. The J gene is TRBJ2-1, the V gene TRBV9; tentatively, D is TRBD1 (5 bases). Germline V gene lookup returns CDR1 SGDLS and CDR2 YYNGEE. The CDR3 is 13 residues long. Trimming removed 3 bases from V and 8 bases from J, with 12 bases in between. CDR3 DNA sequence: TGTGCCAGCAGCGGGGGCCCGTGGGATGAGCAGTTCTTC. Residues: CASSGGPWDEQFF. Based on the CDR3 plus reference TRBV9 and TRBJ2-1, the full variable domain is DSGVTQTPKHLITATGQRVTLRCSPRSGDLSVYWYQQSLDQGLQFLIQYYNGEERAKGNILERFSAQQFPDLHSELNLSSLELGDSALYFCASSGGPWDEQFFGPGTRLTVL.

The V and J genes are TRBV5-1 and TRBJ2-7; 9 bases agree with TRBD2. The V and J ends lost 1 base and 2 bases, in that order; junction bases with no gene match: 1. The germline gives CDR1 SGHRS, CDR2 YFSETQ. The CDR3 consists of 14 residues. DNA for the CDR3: TGCGCCAGCAGCTTGCCTAGCGGGGCCTACGAGCAGTACTTC. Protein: CASSLPSGAYEQYF.

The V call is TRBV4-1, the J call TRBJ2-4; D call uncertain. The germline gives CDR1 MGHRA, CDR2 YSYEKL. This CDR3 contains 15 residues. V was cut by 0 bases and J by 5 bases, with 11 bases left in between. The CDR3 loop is CASSQEPSPENIQYF. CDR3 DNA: TGCGCCAGCAGCCAAGAGCCGAGTCCGGAAAACATTCAGTACTTC.

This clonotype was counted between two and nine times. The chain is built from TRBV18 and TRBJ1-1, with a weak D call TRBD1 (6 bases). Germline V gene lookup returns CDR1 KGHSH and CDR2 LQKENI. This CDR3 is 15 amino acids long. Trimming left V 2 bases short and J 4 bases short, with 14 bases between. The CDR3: CASSPLGGRGTEAFF. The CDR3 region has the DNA TGTGCCAGCTCACCATTGGGGGGCCGGGGCACTGAAGCTTTCTTT.

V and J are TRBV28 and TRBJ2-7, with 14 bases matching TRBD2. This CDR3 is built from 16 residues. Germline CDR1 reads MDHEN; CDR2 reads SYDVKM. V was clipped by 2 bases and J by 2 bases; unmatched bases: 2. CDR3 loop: CASSLGTSGRTYEQYF. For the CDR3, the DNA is TGTGCCAGCAGTTTAGGGACTAGCGGGAGAACCTACGAGCAGTACTTC. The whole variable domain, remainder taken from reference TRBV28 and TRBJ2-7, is DVKVTQSSRYLVKRTGEKVFLECVQDMDHENMFWYRQDPGLGLRLIYFSYDVKMKEKGDIPEGYSVSREKKERFSLILESASTNQTSMYLCASSLGTSGRTYEQYFGPGTRLTVT.

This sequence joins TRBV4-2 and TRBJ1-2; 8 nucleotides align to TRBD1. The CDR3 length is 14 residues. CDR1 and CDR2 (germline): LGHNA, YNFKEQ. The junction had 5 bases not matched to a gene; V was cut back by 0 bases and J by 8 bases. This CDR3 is CASSQEGQVYGYTF. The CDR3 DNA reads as TGTGCCAGCAGCCAAGAGGGACAGGTATACGGCTACACCTTC.